One and the same sample provided the 18 T cell receptor beta chains below, sequenced in a study of blood T cell repertoires in COVID-19. Here immunoSEQ multiplex PCR was the method, and the copy in TCRdb shows in-frame clones only, minus some. The data show some 28,000 clones, over 75% seen once. Input material: peripheral blood. These receptors originate from a human donor in a cohort sampled during active COVID-19.

The V call is TRBV11-2, the J call TRBJ2-6; D gene ambiguous. The CDR3 has 16 amino acids. The germline gives CDR1 SGHAT, CDR2 FQNNGV. Trimming pared 0 bases from V and 2 bases from J, leaving 8 bases between. CDR3 sequence: CASSLDASPGANVLTF. CDR3 DNA sequence: TGTGCCAGCAGCTTAGACGCGAGCCCTGGGGCCAACGTCCTGACTTTC.

The gene calls are TRBV18 and TRBJ2-2; no clear D gene. Germline CDR1 reads KGHSH; CDR2 reads LQKENI. V gave up 5 bases and J gave up 4 bases, with 17 bases separating them. This CDR3 is built from 16 residues. The chain's CDR3 is CASSTSRLPGTGELFF. The CDR3 coding sequence is TGTGCCAGCTCAACATCCCGCCTCCCGGGCACCGGGGAGCTGTTTTTT. The full variable domain, with the rest looked up from reference TRBV18 and TRBJ2-2, is NAGVMQNPRHLVRRRGQEARLRCSPMKGHSHVYWYRQLPEEGLKFMVYLQKENIIDESGMPKERFSAEFPKEGPSILRIQQVVRGDSAAYFCASSTSRLPGTGELFFGEGSRLTVL.

The rearrangement uses TRBV6-5 and TRBJ1-6, with D hard to call. Germline CDR1 and CDR2: MNHEY and SVGAGI. Trimming removed 0 bases at V and 0 bases at J, with 6 bases between. CDR3 size: 16 residues. CDR3 protein: CASSYSSSSYNSPLHF. DNA for the CDR3: TGTGCCAGCAGTTACTCGTCGAGCTCCTATAATTCACCCCTCCACTTT.

The V and J genes are TRBV24-1 and TRBJ2-3, with D possibly TRBD2 on 5 matching bases. Trimming stripped 3 bases from V and 4 bases from J, with 7 bases between. The germline V gene encodes CDR1 KGHDR and CDR2 SFDVKD. The CDR3 loop spans 13 amino acids. CDR3 residues: CATSDGGADTQYF. In DNA, the CDR3 is TGTGCCACCAGTGATGGAGGAGCAGATACGCAGTATTTT.

The V gene is TRBV27, the J gene TRBJ2-7, with 8 bases lining up with TRBD1. The junction had 5 bases not matched to a gene; V was cut back by 2 bases and J by 2 bases. Germline values: CDR1 MNHEY, CDR2 SMNVEV (reference sequence). The CDR3 consists of 15 residues. The CDR3 loop reads CASSLKGQGTYEQYF. The CDR3 nucleotides read TGTGCCAGCAGTTTAAAAGGACAGGGAACCTACGAGCAGTACTTC.

This clone occurred once. This sequence joins TRBV2 and TRBJ2-6; possible D gene TRBD1, 6 bases. This CDR3 is 14 amino acids long. Per the germline V gene, CDR1 is SNHLY and CDR2 is FYNNEI. With 11 bases removed from V and 2 bases from J, the gap between germline ends came to 13 bases. The CDR3 sequence: CACPNRAGANVLTF. The CDR3 bases are TGTGCCTGTCCAAACAGGGCTGGGGCCAACGTCCTGACTTTC.

V is TRBV5-6 and J is TRBJ2-2, with TRBD2 as a possible D gene (6 bases). Germline values: CDR1 SGHDT, CDR2 YYEEEE. V lost 3 bases to trimming and J lost 0 bases, with 12 bases between them. The CDR3 contains 16 residues. CDR3: CASSWDFFSNTGELFF. CDR3 nucleotide sequence: TGTGCCAGCAGCTGGGACTTTTTTTCGAACACCGGGGAGCTGTTTTTT.

V is TRBV30 and J is TRBJ1-1; D remains unclear. This CDR3 contains 11 residues. The ends were cut back, 3 bases at V and 5 bases at J, with 7 bases in the middle. The germline V gene has CDR1 GTSNPN and CDR2 SVGIG (reference sequence). For the CDR3, the DNA is TGTGCCTGGAGAACGGGAACTGAAGCTTTCTTT. Its translation is CAWRTGTEAFF.

The genes are TRBV6-5 and TRBJ2-7; the match to TRBD1 covers 7 bases. The germline gives CDR1 MNHEY, CDR2 SVGAGI. The CDR3 is 13 amino acids. V shed 11 bases, J shed 2 bases, and the junction held 9 bases outside the gene matches. The CDR3 region is CAVREQGPYEQYF. In DNA, the CDR3 is TGTGCCGTCAGAGAACAGGGGCCCTACGAGCAGTACTTC.

This chain connects TRBV2 to TRBJ2-7; TRBD1 is a possible D gene (6 bases). Trimming removed 6 bases at V and 5 bases at J, with 17 bases between. Looked up from germline, CDR1 is SNHLY and CDR2 is FYNNEI. The CDR3 covers 14 residues. The CDR3 loop reads CASSLDRSFNEQYF. CDR3 sequence (DNA): TGTGCCAGCAGCCTCGACAGGAGCTTTAACGAGCAGTACTTC.

The chain links TRBV7-9 to TRBJ2-3, with TRBD2 matching over 10 bases. V gave up 7 bases and J gave up 3 bases; unmatched junction bases: 13. Germline V gives CDR1 SEHNR, CDR2 FQNEAQ (reference sequence). There are 17 residues in the CDR3. In DNA form, the CDR3 reads TGTGCCAGCAACATGCCGACTAGCGGGCCAGGGACAGATACGCAGTATTTT. Its protein product is CASNMPTSGPGTDTQYF.

This clone was counted a few times. This chain links TRBV4-3 with TRBJ1-6; D perhaps matches TRBD1 (5 bases). The CDR3 runs 15 residues. V lost 1 base and J lost 10, with 14 bases in between. Germline V gene lookup returns CDR1 LGHNA and CDR2 YSLEER. CDR3 DNA sequence: TGCGCCAGCAGCCAAGGGCAGGGCCCTTTGTCACCCCTCCACTTT. It encodes CASSQGQGPLSPLHF.

V gene TRBV11-2 combines with J gene TRBJ1-4, with 9 bases aligning to TRBD1. Per the germline V gene, CDR1 is SGHAT and CDR2 is FQNNGV. The CDR3 spans 14 residues. V shed 5 bases and J 10 bases; nucleotides not matched to a gene: 8. This CDR3 is CASSLRPGQGKLFF. CDR3 coding DNA: TGTGCCAGCAGCCTCAGACCGGGACAGGGAAAACTGTTTTTT.

The V call is TRBV6-2 or TRBV6-3, the J call TRBJ2-3; 9 bases map to TRBD2. CDR3 length equals 21 residues. Germline V gene sequence: CDR1 MNHEY, CDR2 SVGEGT. Trimming at V came to 0 bases and at J to 6 bases, leaving 22 bases not matched to a gene. The CDR3 sequence is CASSYSSGSGGQYTFVDTQYF. The CDR3 bases are TGTGCCAGCAGTTACTCGAGCGGTAGCGGGGGTCAGTACACATTCGTTGATACGCAGTATTTT.

For the CDR3, the DNA is TGTGCCAGCAGTGAAGTCTCGTGGGCAGGCTCTGGAAACACCATATATTTT. It is translated as CASSEVSWAGSGNTIYF. The V gene is TRBV6-1, the J gene TRBJ1-3, with D unresolved. The length of the CDR3 is 17 residues. V was pared by 1 base and J by 0 bases, with 13 bases between. Germline CDR1 reads MNHNS; CDR2 reads SASEGT.

The chain joins TRBV18 to TRBJ1-5; no firm D call. The CDR3 runs 23 residues. In germline, CDR1 is KGHSH, CDR2 LQKENI. V lost 4 bases to trimming and J lost 0 bases, with 34 bases between them. CDR3 nucleotide sequence: TGTGCCAGCTCACGAGGGCAACAGACACGGACCGAGGCCGTACTTTATAGCAATCAGCCCCAGCATTTT. Translated: CASSRGQQTRTEAVLYSNQPQHF.

The rearrangement joins TRBV14 to TRBJ2-5, with D possibly being TRBD2 (5 bases). Trimming pared 3 bases from V and 4 bases from J, leaving 15 bases between. Germline V gives CDR1 SGHDN, CDR2 FVKESK. CDR3 length: 15 amino acids. Here the CDR3 DNA reads TGTGCCAGCAGCCAGGAAAGGACTTTTGCAGAGACCCAGTACTTC. Amino acid sequence: CASSQERTFAETQYF. The full variable domain, completed using reference TRBV14 and TRBJ2-5, is EAGVTQFPSHSVIEKGQTVTLRCDPISGHDNLYWYRRVMGKEIKFLLHFVKESKQDESGMPNNRFLAERTGGTYSTLKVQPAELEDSGVYFCASSQERTFAETQYFGPGTRLLVL.

The chain uses TRBV9 and TRBJ1-1; D unclear. In germline, CDR1 is SGDLS, CDR2 YYNGEE. The CDR3 loop spans 15 amino acids. The V end was cut by 4 bases, the J end by 4 bases, with 17 bases between. The CDR3 sequence is CASSPQTSWSTEAFF. For the CDR3, the DNA is TGTGCCAGCAGCCCTCAAACGTCCTGGAGCACTGAAGCTTTCTTT.